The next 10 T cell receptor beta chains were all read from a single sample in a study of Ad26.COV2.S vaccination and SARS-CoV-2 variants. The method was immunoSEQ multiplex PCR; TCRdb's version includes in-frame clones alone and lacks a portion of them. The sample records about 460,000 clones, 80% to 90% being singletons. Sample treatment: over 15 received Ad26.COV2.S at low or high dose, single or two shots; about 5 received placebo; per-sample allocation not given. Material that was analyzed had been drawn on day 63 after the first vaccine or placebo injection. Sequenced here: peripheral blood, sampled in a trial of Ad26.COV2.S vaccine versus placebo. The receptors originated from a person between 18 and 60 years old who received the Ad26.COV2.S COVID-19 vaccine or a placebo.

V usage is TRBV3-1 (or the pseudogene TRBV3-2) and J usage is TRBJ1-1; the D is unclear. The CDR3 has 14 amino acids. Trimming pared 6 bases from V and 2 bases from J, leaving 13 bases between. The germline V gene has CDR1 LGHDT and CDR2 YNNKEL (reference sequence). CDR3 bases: TGTGCCAGCAGGGGTCGTGGCAGAAACACTGAAGCTTTCTTT. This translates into CASRGRGRNTEAFF.

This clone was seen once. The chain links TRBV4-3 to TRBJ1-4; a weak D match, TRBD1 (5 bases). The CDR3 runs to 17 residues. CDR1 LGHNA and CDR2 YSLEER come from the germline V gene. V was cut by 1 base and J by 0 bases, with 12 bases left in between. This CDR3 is CASSQVHQGSTNEKLFF. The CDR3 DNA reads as TGCGCCAGCAGCCAAGTCCATCAGGGCTCAACTAATGAAAAACTGTTTTTT.

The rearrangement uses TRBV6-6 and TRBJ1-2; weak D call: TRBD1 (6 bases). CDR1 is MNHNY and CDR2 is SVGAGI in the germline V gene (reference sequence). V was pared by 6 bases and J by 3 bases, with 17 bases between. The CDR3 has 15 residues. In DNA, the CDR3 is TGTGCCAGCAGGGGTTCACAGGGTTCCCACTATGGCTACACCTTC. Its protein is CASRGSQGSHYGYTF.

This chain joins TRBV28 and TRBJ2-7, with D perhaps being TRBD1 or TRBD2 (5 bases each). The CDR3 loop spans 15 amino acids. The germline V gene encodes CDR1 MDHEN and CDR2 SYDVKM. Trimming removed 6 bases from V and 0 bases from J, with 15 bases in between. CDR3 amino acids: CASRTLGTSSYEQYF. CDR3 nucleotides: TGTGCCAGCAGAACCCTAGGGACGAGCTCCTACGAGCAGTACTTC.

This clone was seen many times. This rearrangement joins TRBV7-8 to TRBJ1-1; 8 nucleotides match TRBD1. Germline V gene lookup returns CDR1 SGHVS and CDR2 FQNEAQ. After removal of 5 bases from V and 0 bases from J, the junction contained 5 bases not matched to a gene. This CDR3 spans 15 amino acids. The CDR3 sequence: CASSPQGAVNTEAFF. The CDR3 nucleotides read TGTGCCAGCAGCCCTCAGGGGGCGGTGAACACTGAAGCTTTCTTT.

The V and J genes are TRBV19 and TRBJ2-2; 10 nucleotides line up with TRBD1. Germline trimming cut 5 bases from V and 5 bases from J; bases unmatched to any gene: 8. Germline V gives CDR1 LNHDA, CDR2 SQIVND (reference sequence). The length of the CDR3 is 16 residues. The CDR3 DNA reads TGTGCCAGTAGTCAGGGACAGGGGTTTCAAACCGGGGAGCTGTTTTTT. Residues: CASSQGQGFQTGELFF.

As DNA, the CDR3 is TGTGCCAGCAGCTTAACACGGGGGTTAAATTCACCCCTCCACTTT. Protein sequence: CASSLTRGLNSPLHF. The genes are TRBV7-8 and TRBJ1-6; TRBD1 might be the D (5 bases). The germline V gene encodes CDR1 SGHVS and CDR2 FQNEAQ. Trimming removed 2 bases at V and 7 bases at J, with 12 bases between. The CDR3 extends over 15 amino acids.

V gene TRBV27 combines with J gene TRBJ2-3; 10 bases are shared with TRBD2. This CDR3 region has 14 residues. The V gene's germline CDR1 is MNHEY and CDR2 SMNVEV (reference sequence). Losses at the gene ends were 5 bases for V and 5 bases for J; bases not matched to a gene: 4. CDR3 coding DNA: TGTGCCAGCAGTCCAAGGACTAGCGGAGATACGCAGTATTTT. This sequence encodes CASSPRTSGDTQYF.

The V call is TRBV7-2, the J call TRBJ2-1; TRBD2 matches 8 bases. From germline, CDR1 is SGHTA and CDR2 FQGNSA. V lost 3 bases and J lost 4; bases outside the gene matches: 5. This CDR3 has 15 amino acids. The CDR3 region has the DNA TGTGCCAGCAGCTTTTCGGGGGGGAATTACAATGAGCAGTTCTTC. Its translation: CASSFSGGNYNEQFF.

As DNA, the CDR3 is TGCGCCAGCAGCCCGGGACTTGGCACCGGGGAGCTGTTTTTT. Protein: CASSPGLGTGELFF. J is TRBJ2-2 and V is TRBV4-1, with D possibly TRBD2 on 6 matching bases. Germline V gene lookup returns CDR1 MGHRA and CDR2 YSYEKL. The CDR3 length is 14 residues. V lost 4 bases and J 4 bases, leaving 10 bases between the germline ends.